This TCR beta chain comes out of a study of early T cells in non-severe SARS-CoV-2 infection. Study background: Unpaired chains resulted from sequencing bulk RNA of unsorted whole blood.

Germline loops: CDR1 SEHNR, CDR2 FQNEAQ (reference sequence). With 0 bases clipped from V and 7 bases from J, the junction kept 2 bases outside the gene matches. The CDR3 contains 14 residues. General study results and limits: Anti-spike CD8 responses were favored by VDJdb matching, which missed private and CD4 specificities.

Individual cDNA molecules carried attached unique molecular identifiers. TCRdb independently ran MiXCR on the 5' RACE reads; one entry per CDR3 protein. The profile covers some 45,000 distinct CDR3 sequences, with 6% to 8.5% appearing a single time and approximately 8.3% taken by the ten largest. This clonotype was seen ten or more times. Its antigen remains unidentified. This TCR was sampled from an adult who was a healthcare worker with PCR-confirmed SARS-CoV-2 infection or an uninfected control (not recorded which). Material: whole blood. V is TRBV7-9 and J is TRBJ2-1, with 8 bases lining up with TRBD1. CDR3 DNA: TGTGCCAGCAGCTTAGCGGACAGGGAAAATGAGCAGTTCTTC. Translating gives CASSLADRENEQFF.